This T cell receptor (beta chain) was captured by sequencing in a study of T cell clusters in autoimmune cytopenias. Some 40,000 genome equivalents of blood DNA were amplified for TRB. Multiplex touch-down PCR amplified TRB using TRB-A and TRB-B pools in one tube. TCRdb reprocessed the multiplex PCR reads and keeps a single row for each CDR3 protein, giving no DNA. Across about 5,900 distinct CDR3 sequences, the top ten clones capture about 9% of the sample. Measured by frequency, this clonotype is medium-sized (0.01 to 0.1%). The CDR3 runs to 14 residues. Germline V CDR1 and CDR2: KGHSH, LQKENI. Sequencing was done on a sample of peripheral blood. The chain links TRBV18 to TRBJ1-5. The TCR originated in a human donor with an autoimmune cytopenia or autoimmune hepatitis (not recorded which). CDR3 loop: CASSPETKGQPQHF.